These 5 T cell receptor beta chains share one sample of origin, sequenced in a study of blood T cell repertoires in COVID-19. TCRdb's table, derived via immunoSEQ multiplex PCR, lists solely in-frame clones and lacks some. The repertoire includes under 45,000 clones, roughly 88% of them detected once, and over 1% sits in the top ten. Sequencing input: peripheral blood. These receptors originate from a woman between 40 and 55 years old with acute or convalescent COVID-19.

The chain uses TRBV7-9 and TRBJ1-5; TRBD1 agrees at 7 bases. The CDR3 runs to 18 residues. CDR1 and CDR2 (germline): SEHNR, FQNEAQ (reference sequence). With V trimmed by 2 bases and J by 5 bases, 15 bases remained unmatched. The CDR3 DNA sequence: TGTGCCAGCAGCTTAAGCGGTCCCGGACAGGTAGGCCATCAGCCCCAGCATTTT. This encodes CASSLSGPGQVGHQPQHF.

The chain joins TRBV30 to TRBJ1-3, with D perhaps TRBD1 (6 bases). Germline CDR1 GTSNPN, CDR2 SVGIG (reference sequence). V lost 4 bases to trimming and J lost 0 bases, with 10 bases between them. The CDR3 extends over 14 amino acids. The CDR3 is CAWTQGNSGNTIYF. DNA of the CDR3: TGTGCCTGGACTCAGGGGAACTCTGGAAACACCATATATTTT.

This rearrangement joins TRBV5-1 to TRBJ1-1; 7 bases are shared with TRBD1. Germline CDR1 SGHRS, CDR2 YFSETQ. The CDR3 totals 16 residues. V gave up 4 bases and J gave up 0 bases; unmatched junction bases: 9. CDR3 in DNA: TGCGCCAGCAGCCCCGGGGACAGCCGCATGAACACTGAAGCTTTCTTT. Protein sequence: CASSPGDSRMNTEAFF.

The V gene is TRBV6-6, the J gene TRBJ2-1, with a tentative D call TRBD2 (5 bases). In germline, CDR1 is MNHNY, CDR2 SVGAGI (reference sequence). This CDR3 has 13 residues. The ends were cut back, 6 bases at V and 10 bases at J, with 16 bases in the middle. The CDR3 DNA reads TGTGCCAGCAGCCACCATCTTGAGGGAGAGCAGTTCTTC. This encodes CASSHHLEGEQFF.

The chain links TRBV9 to TRBJ1-3; TRBD1 matches 7 bases. Germline lookup yields CDR1 SGDLS and CDR2 YYNGEE. The CDR3 has 15 residues. Unmatched junction bases numbered 0, after V lost 0 bases and J lost 0 bases. The CDR3 bases are TGTGCCAGCAGCGTAGGGGACAGCTCTGGAAACACCATATATTTT. It yields the protein CASSVGDSSGNTIYF.